Below, 2 T cell receptor beta chains from the same sample are listed, as sequenced in a study of shared clonotypes between healthy human individuals. Sequenced by immunoSEQ multiplex PCR; TCRdb stores in-frame clones only, minus some. The sample holds about 980,000 clones, 76% seen once. Sequencing was done on a sample of memory CD4+ T cells sorted from blood. Specified subset: CD45RA-negative fraction. The origin of the receptors is a man younger than 35 in good health.

The V gene is TRBV5-5, the J gene TRBJ1-6; TRBD1 matches at 7 bases. From germline, CDR1 is SGHKS and CDR2 YYEKEE (reference sequence). This CDR3 is built from 15 residues. The junction had 5 bases not matched to a gene; V was cut back by 3 bases and J by 5 bases. This CDR3 is CASSSTGRDNSPLHF. The CDR3 nucleotides read TGTGCCAGCAGCTCGACAGGGCGGGATAATTCACCCCTCCACTTT. The whole variable domain, filled in from reference TRBV5-5 and TRBJ1-6, reads DAGVTQSPTHLIKTRGQQVTLRCSPISGHKSVSWYQQVLGQGPQFIFQYYEKEERGRGNFPDRFSARQFPNYSSELNVNALLLGDSALYLCASSSTGRDNSPLHFGNGTRLTVT.

V is TRBV2 and J is TRBJ1-5; 8 bases are shared with TRBD1. After removal of 6 bases from V and 2 bases from J, the junction contained 12 bases not matched to a gene. Germline CDR1 SNHLY, CDR2 FYNNEI. This CDR3 is 17 amino acids long. CDR3 residues: CASRTKQGEGGNQPQHF. The CDR3 DNA reads as TGTGCCAGCAGGACTAAACAGGGGGAAGGTGGCAATCAGCCCCAGCATTTT.